The 23 T cell receptor beta chains below were found in one sample sequenced in a study of CD8+ T cells in alopecia areata. Treatment meaning: oral pan-JAK inhibitor, 5-10 mg twice daily. Reverse transcribed after extraction, RNA yielded cDNA as the sequencing template. Profiling relied on immunoSEQ multiplex PCR, and the TCRdb table lists in-frame clones only, not all of them. The sample lists under 200,000 clones; approximately 62% were seen once. Sequences were derived from CD4+ T cells sorted from blood, sampled at week 24, from a patient treated with tofacitinib. These receptors came from a human donor with alopecia areata.

This clone was counted once. This sequence joins TRBV30 and TRBJ2-3, with 9 bases matching TRBD2. This CDR3 contains 16 residues. The trim removed 1 base at V and 7 bases at J, leaving 12 bases unmatched. The V gene's germline CDR1 is GTSNPN and CDR2 SVGIG (reference sequence). CDR3 protein: CAWSGLAGIRGNTQYF. The CDR3 bases are TGTGCCTGGAGTGGCCTAGCGGGGATTCGCGGGAATACGCAGTATTTT.

This clone was detected only a few times. J is TRBJ2-5 and V is TRBV29-1; 7 bases map to TRBD1. This CDR3 is 12 amino acids long. Trimming removed 7 bases from V and 5 bases from J; junction bases left unmatched: 7. Germline loops: CDR1 SQVTM, CDR2 ANQGSEA. The CDR3 DNA reads TGCAGCGCACGACAGGGTTGGGAGACCCAGTACTTC. Protein product: CSARQGWETQYF.

This chain joins TRBV19 and TRBJ2-3; D is perhaps TRBD2 (6 bases). Germline V CDR1 and CDR2: LNHDA, SQIVND (reference sequence). The V gene lost 3 bases and the J gene lost 5 bases, with 12 bases spanning the gap. CDR3 length equals 14 residues. The CDR3 reads CASSMAGRRDTQYF. Here the CDR3 DNA reads TGTGCCAGTAGTATGGCGGGGCGGCGAGATACGCAGTATTTT.

This chain links TRBV6-6 with TRBJ2-6; D not resolved. Trimming removed 11 bases from V and 0 bases from J, with 11 bases in between. Germline CDR1 reads MNHNY; CDR2 reads SVGAGI (reference sequence). This CDR3 region has 14 residues. The CDR3 spells CAVRTASGANVLTF. CDR3 coding DNA: TGTGCCGTGAGGACGGCCTCTGGGGCCAACGTCCTGACTTTC.

The gene calls are TRBV15 and TRBJ2-7; maybe TRBD1 (5 bases). V gave up 0 bases and J gave up 6 bases, with 12 bases separating them. This CDR3 has 14 amino acids. CDR1 LNHNV and CDR2 YYDKDF come from the germline V gene (reference sequence). The CDR3 nucleotides are TGTGCCACCAGCAGAGATTCCAGGGATTCCGAGCAGTACTTC. Protein sequence: CATSRDSRDSEQYF.

V gene TRBV7-2 combines with J gene TRBJ2-3, with no clear D. The CDR3 runs to 13 residues. V lost 4 bases and J 2 bases, leaving 7 bases between the germline ends. The V gene's germline CDR1 is SGHTA and CDR2 FQGNSA. DNA for the CDR3: TGTGCCAGCAGCTGGCGACACACAGATACGCAGTATTTT. It specifies CASSWRHTDTQYF.

This clone was detected only a few times. At one boundary the junction diverges from the germline segment, which might be a read error. The gene calls are TRBV19 and TRBJ2-6; D ambiguous. Per germline, CDR1 LNHDA and CDR2 SQIVND (reference sequence). The CDR3 length is 14 residues. The chain's CDR3 is CASSLDSGANVLTF. The CDR3 DNA follows: TGTGCCAGTAGTCTAGACTCTGGGGCCAACGTCCTGACTTTC.

The sample holds a few counts of this clone. Other DNA sequences within the sample encode an identical CDR3. The chain uses TRBV5-1 and TRBJ2-3, with TRBD2 matching 8 bases. J gave up 6 bases and V 4 bases, and 7 bases lay outside the gene matches. The V gene's germline CDR1 is SGHRS and CDR2 YFSETQ. The CDR3 has 14 residues. The chain's CDR3 is CASSPGLAGDTQYF. CDR3 bases: TGCGCCAGCAGCCCAGGACTAGCTGGCGATACGCAGTATTTT.

This sequence joins TRBV11-1 and TRBJ1-5, with D unclear. V shed 5 bases and J shed 2 bases, with 10 bases lying between them. In germline, CDR1 is SGHAT, CDR2 FQDESV (reference sequence). This CDR3 region has 14 residues. CDR3 sequence reads: CASSLEGGNQPQHF. CDR3 bases: TGTGCCAGCAGCCTGGAAGGTGGCAATCAGCCCCAGCATTTT.

The genes are TRBV5-1 and TRBJ2-6, with TRBD1 matching 8 bases. The germline V gene encodes CDR1 SGHRS and CDR2 YFSETQ. There are 16 residues in the CDR3. V shed 4 bases and J 2 bases; nucleotides not matched to a gene: 5. CDR3 sequence: CASSASQGAGANVLTF. Written as DNA, the CDR3 is TGCGCCAGCAGCGCCTCACAGGGGGCTGGGGCCAACGTCCTGACTTTC.

This clone was picked up a small number of times. The chain recombines TRBV30 with TRBJ1-2, with no clear D. The V gene lost 5 bases and the J gene lost 5 bases, with 12 bases spanning the gap. Germline-derived CDR1 and CDR2 are GTSNPN and SVGIG (reference sequence). The CDR3 covers 12 residues. In DNA form, the CDR3 reads TGTGCCTGGTTTCCGGTCCTTTATGGCTACACCTTC. Residues: CAWFPVLYGYTF.

V and J are TRBV27 and TRBJ2-7; TRBD2 is a possible D gene (5 bases). V was shortened by 1 base and J by 2 bases, with 12 bases between the two germline ends. The CDR3 extends over 15 amino acids. In germline, CDR1 is MNHEY, CDR2 SMNVEV (reference sequence). The CDR3 coding sequence is TGTGCCAGCAGTTTATTTGGCGGGCAGACCTACGAGCAGTACTTC. Amino acid sequence: CASSLFGGQTYEQYF.

The rearrangement joins TRBV7-9 to TRBJ2-7; 8 bases match TRBD1. This CDR3 contains 13 residues. Germline loops: CDR1 SEHNR, CDR2 FQNEAQ (reference sequence). Trimming removed 5 bases from V and 5 bases from J; junction bases left unmatched: 5. CDR3 region: CASSQDRDHEQYF. CDR3 DNA sequence: TGTGCCAGCAGCCAGGACAGGGACCACGAGCAGTACTTC. The whole variable domain, filled in from reference TRBV7-9 and TRBJ2-7, reads DTGVSQNPRHKITKRGQNVTFRCDPISEHNRLYWYRQTLGQGPEFLTYFQNEAQLEKSRLLSDRFSAERPKGSFSTLEIQRTEQGDSAMYLCASSQDRDHEQYFGPGTRLTVT.

This clone showed up just a few times. The rearrangement joins TRBV7-2 to TRBJ1-2; unclear D gene. CDR1 and CDR2 from the germline V gene are SGHTA and FQGNSA. V lost 5 bases and J lost 4, with 11 bases in between. This CDR3 comprises 13 residues. CDR3 loop: CASSRDGSYGYTF. CDR3 sequence (DNA): TGTGCCAGCAGCCGGGATGGGTCCTATGGCTACACCTTC. The whole variable domain, filled in from reference TRBV7-2 and TRBJ1-2, reads GAGVSQSPSNKVTEKGKDVELRCDPISGHTALYWYRQSLGQGLEFLIYFQGNSAPDKSGLPSDRFSAERTGGSVSTLTIQRTQQEDSAVYLCASSRDGSYGYTFGSGTRLTVV.

The rearrangement links TRBV4-2 to TRBJ2-3, with D perhaps matching TRBD1 (5 bases). Germline lookup yields CDR1 LGHNA and CDR2 YNFKEQ. This CDR3 comprises 16 residues. Trimming shortened V by 0 bases and J by 6 bases, and 16 bases separated the two germline ends. CDR3 sequence (DNA): TGTGCCAGCAGCCAAGATCTTCAGGGTATGGCGGATACGCAGTATTTT. Translation: CASSQDLQGMADTQYF.

This clone was seen only a few times. This chain uses TRBV30 with TRBJ1-5, with D possibly being TRBD1 (5 bases). Germline V gene sequence: CDR1 GTSNPN, CDR2 SVGIG (reference sequence). Trimming took off 3 bases at V and 3 bases at J, with 9 bases between the two ends. The CDR3 sequence is 13 residues long. The DNA of the CDR3 is TGTGCCTGGAGCGGGGCCACCAATCAGCCCCAGCATTTT. Protein: CAWSGATNQPQHF.

The gene calls are TRBV14 and TRBJ2-7; D remains ambiguous. The CDR3 runs 12 residues. CDR1 is SGHDN and CDR2 is FVKESK in the germline V gene. The ends were cut back, 0 bases at V and 6 bases at J, with 6 bases in the middle. The CDR3 loop is CASSQEGSEQYF. The CDR3 DNA reads TGTGCCAGCAGCCAAGAAGGAAGCGAGCAGTACTTC. The full variable domain, with the rest looked up from reference TRBV14 and TRBJ2-7, is EAGVTQFPSHSVIEKGQTVTLRCDPISGHDNLYWYRRVMGKEIKFLLHFVKESKQDESGMPNNRFLAERTGGTYSTLKVQPAELEDSGVYFCASSQEGSEQYFGPGTRLTVT.

The chain joins TRBV5-6 to TRBJ1-2; D is undetermined. CDR1 and CDR2 (germline): SGHDT, YYEEEE. The V end was cut by 2 bases, the J end by 4 bases, with 6 bases between. The CDR3 extends over 12 amino acids. This chain's CDR3 is CASSFYTYGYTF. The CDR3 nucleotides are TGTGCCAGCAGCTTCTACACCTATGGCTACACCTTC.

This chain links TRBV2 with TRBJ1-1; a weak D match, TRBD1 (5 bases). The V gene lost 2 bases and the J gene lost 8 bases, with 9 bases spanning the gap. This CDR3 has 12 residues. Germline loops: CDR1 SNHLY, CDR2 FYNNEI. CDR3 residues: CASSEWAGEAFF. In nucleotides, the CDR3 is TGTGCCAGCAGTGAATGGGCAGGGGAAGCTTTCTTT.

This clone was counted at least ten times. DNA of the CDR3: TGTGCCAGCAGAGTGCAGGCTAGCAATCAGCCCCAGCATTTT. This codes for CASRVQASNQPQHF. The chain links TRBV19 to TRBJ1-5; D is unclear. The V gene lost 9 bases and the J gene lost 0 bases, with 12 bases spanning the gap. Germline loops: CDR1 LNHDA, CDR2 SQIVND (reference sequence). The length of the CDR3 is 14 residues.

In the case of this clone: The same CDR3 is also encoded by other DNA sequences in this sample. The J gene is TRBJ1-5, the V gene TRBV29-1; no clear D. The CDR3 extends over 12 amino acids. The germline V gene encodes CDR1 SQVTM and CDR2 ANQGSEA. Trimming stripped 5 bases from V and 3 bases from J, with 8 bases between. The chain's CDR3 is CSVRDPNQPQHF. In nucleotides, the CDR3 is TGCAGCGTTCGAGACCCCAATCAGCCCCAGCATTTT. Combining the CDR3 with reference TRBV29-1 and TRBJ1-5 gives the whole variable domain SAVISQKPSRDICQRGTSLTIQCQVDSQVTMMFWYRQQPGQSLTLIATANQGSEATYESGFVIDKFPISRPNLTFSTLTVSNMSPEDSSIYLCSVRDPNQPQHFGDGTRLSIL.

In this sample, this clone turned up a few times. V gene TRBV29-1 combines with J gene TRBJ2-7, with 10 bases that match TRBD2. CDR1 SQVTM and CDR2 ANQGSEA come from the germline V gene. The V and J ends lost 4 bases and 9 bases, in that order; junction bases with no gene match: 3. This CDR3 region has 11 residues. In DNA form, the CDR3 reads TGCAGCGTTGCCACTAGCGGGGCGCAGTACTTC. It encodes CSVATSGAQYF.

This clone was detected only a few times. The CDR3 region has the DNA TGCAGTGCGGCGGAGGGGACAGGCCTCCACTTT. Its translation is CSAAEGTGLHF. The chain is built from TRBV20-1 and TRBJ1-6; 8 bases align to TRBD1. In germline, CDR1 is DFQATT, CDR2 SNEGSKA (reference sequence). The CDR3 spans 11 residues. The junction had 7 bases not matched to a gene; V was cut back by 6 bases and J by 15 bases.